Listed here are 9 T cell receptor beta chains from one sample, sequenced in a study of blood T cell repertoires in COVID-19 (dated by TCRdb to 2020 to 2022). The library came from the immunoSEQ multiplex PCR assay. TCRdb carries this immuneACCESS record with in-frame sequences only. Its versions omit some clonotypes, under half of them owing to an unresolved V gene in the studies checked, with the rest unexplained. The sample data list about 210,000 clones, and 70% to 90% of these were observed just once. The top ten hold about 8% of the sample. The sample consisted of peripheral blood. The receptors derive from a woman aged 45-60 years with active or convalescent COVID-19.

The CDR3 loop is CASSLVGAGGRKFGELFF. Here the CDR3 DNA reads TGTGCCAGCAGCTTGGTCGGGGCGGGAGGGCGAAAATTCGGGGAGCTGTTTTTT. The chain combines TRBV5-4 with TRBJ2-2, with TRBD2 matching 9 bases. J gave up 7 bases and V 0 bases, and 13 bases lay outside the gene matches. The CDR3 spans 18 residues. The germline V gene encodes CDR1 SGHNT and CDR2 YYREEE (reference sequence).

The chain combines TRBV4-1 with TRBJ1-2, with D hard to call. Per germline, CDR1 MGHRA and CDR2 YSYEKL. V dropped 4 bases and J dropped 2 bases, with 8 bases sitting between them. The CDR3 has 13 residues. The CDR3 here is CASSLVANYGYTF. CDR3 coding DNA: TGCGCCAGCAGCCTAGTAGCAAACTATGGCTACACCTTC.

The chain joins TRBV4-1 to TRBJ1-1; D perhaps matches TRBD1 (6 bases). The CDR3 is 14 residues long. Per germline, CDR1 MGHRA and CDR2 YSYEKL. V was trimmed by 5 bases and J by 7 bases, leaving 17 bases between them. This chain's CDR3 is CASSARDTVDEAFF. The DNA for the CDR3 is TGCGCCAGCAGCGCCCGGGACACGGTCGATGAAGCTTTCTTT.

The V and J genes are TRBV5-6 and TRBJ2-7; D gene unclear. Germline lookup yields CDR1 SGHDT and CDR2 YYEEEE. V was clipped by 0 bases and J by 2 bases, with 9 bases between them. CDR3 length equals 14 residues. The CDR3 DNA reads TGTGCCAGCAGCTTGGCCCCGAGCACCTACGAGCAGTACTTC. Its translation: CASSLAPSTYEQYF.

The chain combines TRBV5-1 with TRBJ2-3; weak D call: TRBD1 (5 bases). The V gene's germline CDR1 is SGHRS and CDR2 YFSETQ. This CDR3 is 13 amino acids long. Trimming left V 10 bases short and J 2 bases short, with 14 bases between. The CDR3 DNA follows: TGCGCCGGAAGACCAGGGCCCACAGATACGCAGTATTTT. Protein: CAGRPGPTDTQYF.

In DNA, the CDR3 is TGTGCCAGCAGCTTGATGCCAGTCTCAATCTACAATGAGCAGTTCTTC. Its translation is CASSLMPVSIYNEQFF. The chain couples TRBV5-6 to TRBJ2-1, with D hard to call. V was pared by 1 base and J by 3 bases, with 14 bases between. Germline-derived CDR1 and CDR2 are SGHDT and YYEEEE. The CDR3 loop spans 16 amino acids.

CDR3 DNA: TGTGCCAGCAATACAGGGCCCGGAGATACGCAGTATTTT. Its protein is CASNTGPGDTQYF. The rearrangement uses TRBV2 and TRBJ2-3; weak D call: TRBD1 (6 bases). The CDR3 length is 13 residues. The germline V and J ends were trimmed by 7 bases and 5 bases, with 13 bases remaining between them. The V gene's germline CDR1 is SNHLY and CDR2 FYNNEI.

This chain uses TRBV29-1 with TRBJ1-2, with 9 nucleotides matching TRBD1. Germline lookup yields CDR1 SQVTM and CDR2 ANQGSEA. This CDR3 is 10 amino acids long. The trim removed 7 bases at V and 12 bases at J, leaving 6 bases unmatched. CDR3 coding DNA: TGCAGCGGAAACAGGGGGCAGGACACCTTC. Its protein is CSGNRGQDTF.

The V and J genes are TRBV18 and TRBJ1-1, with 10 bases fitting TRBD1. Germline values: CDR1 KGHSH, CDR2 LQKENI. The CDR3 has 15 residues. V shed 3 bases and J 4 bases; nucleotides not matched to a gene: 5. Here the CDR3 DNA reads TGTGCCAGCTCACCCCCGGACAGGGGGGTCACTGAAGCTTTCTTT. Its protein is CASSPPDRGVTEAFF.